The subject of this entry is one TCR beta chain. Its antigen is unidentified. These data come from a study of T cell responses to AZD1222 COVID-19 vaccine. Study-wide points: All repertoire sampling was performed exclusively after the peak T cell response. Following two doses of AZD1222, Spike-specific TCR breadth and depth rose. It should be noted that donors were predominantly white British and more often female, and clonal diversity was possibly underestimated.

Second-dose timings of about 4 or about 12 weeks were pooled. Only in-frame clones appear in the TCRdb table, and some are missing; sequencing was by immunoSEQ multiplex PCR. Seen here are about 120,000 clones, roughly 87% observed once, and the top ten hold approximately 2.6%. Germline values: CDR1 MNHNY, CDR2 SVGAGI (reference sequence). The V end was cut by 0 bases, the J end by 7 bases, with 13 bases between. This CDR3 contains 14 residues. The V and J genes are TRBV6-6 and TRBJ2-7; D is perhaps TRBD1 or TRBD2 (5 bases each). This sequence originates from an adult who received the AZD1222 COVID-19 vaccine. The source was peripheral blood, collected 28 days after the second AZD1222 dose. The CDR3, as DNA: TGTGCCAGCAGTTACTCGGGGGAGTCTCGGGAGCAGTACTTC. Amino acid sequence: CASSYSGESREQYF.